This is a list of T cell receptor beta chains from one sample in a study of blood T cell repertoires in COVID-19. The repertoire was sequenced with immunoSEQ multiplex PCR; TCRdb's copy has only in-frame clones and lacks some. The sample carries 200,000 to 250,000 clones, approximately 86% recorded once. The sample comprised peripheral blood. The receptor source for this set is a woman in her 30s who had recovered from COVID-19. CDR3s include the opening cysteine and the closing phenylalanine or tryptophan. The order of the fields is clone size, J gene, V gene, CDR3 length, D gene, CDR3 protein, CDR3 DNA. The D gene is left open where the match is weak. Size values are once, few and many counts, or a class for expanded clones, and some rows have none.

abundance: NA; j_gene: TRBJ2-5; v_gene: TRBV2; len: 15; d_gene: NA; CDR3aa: CASSEASVTQETQYF; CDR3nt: TGTGCCAGCAGTGAAGCGTCGGTTACTCAAGAGACCCAGTACTTC
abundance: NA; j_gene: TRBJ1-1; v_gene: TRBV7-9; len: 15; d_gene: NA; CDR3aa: CASSPTTGLNTEAFF; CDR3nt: TGTGCCAGCAGCCCCACTACAGGGTTGAACACTGAAGCTTTCTTT
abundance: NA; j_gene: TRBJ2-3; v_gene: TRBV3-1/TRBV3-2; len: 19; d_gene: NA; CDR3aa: CASSQEWGQSDTSTDTQYF; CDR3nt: TGTGCCAGCAGCCAAGAATGGGGCCAGAGCGACACTAGCACAGATACGCAGTATTTT
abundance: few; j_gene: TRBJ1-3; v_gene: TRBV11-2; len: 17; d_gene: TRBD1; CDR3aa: CASSPYRGTIAGNTIYF; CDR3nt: TGTGCCAGCAGCCCCTACAGGGGGACTATAGCGGGAAACACCATATATTTT
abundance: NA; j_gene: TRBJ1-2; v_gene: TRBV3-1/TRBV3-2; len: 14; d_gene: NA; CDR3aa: CASSSGGVVRGYTF; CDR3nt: TGTGCCAGCAGCTCCGGAGGGGTCGTGAGGGGCTACACCTTC
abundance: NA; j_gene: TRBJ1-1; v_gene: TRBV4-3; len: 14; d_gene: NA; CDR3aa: CASSQYSGSTEAFF; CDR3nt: TGCGCCAGCAGCCAATACTCAGGGTCCACTGAAGCTTTCTTT
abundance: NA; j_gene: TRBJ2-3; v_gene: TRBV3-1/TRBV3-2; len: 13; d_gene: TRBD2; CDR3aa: CASSSSGAYTQYF; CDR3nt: TGTGCCAGCAGCTCTAGCGGGGCTTATACGCAGTATTTT
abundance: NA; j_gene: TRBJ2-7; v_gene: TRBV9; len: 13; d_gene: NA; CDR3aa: CASSVEAQSEQYF; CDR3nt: TGTGCCAGCAGCGTAGAGGCACAGTCTGAGCAGTACTTC
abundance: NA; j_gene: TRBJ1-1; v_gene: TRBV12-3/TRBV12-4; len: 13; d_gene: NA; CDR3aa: CASSRGGNTEAFF; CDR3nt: TGTGCCAGCAGTCGAGGGGGGAACACTGAAGCTTTCTTT
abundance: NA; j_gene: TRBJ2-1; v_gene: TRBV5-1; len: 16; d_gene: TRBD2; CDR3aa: CASSSIAGVSYNEQFF; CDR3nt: TGCGCCAGCAGCTCAATAGCGGGGGTTTCCTACAATGAGCAGTTCTTC
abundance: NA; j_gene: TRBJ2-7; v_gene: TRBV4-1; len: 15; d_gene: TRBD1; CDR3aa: CASSQDPDRGYEQYF; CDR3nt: TGCGCCAGCAGCCAAGACCCCGACAGGGGCTACGAGCAGTACTTC
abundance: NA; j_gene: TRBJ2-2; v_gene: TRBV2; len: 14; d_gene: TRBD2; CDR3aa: CASRSGVYTGELFF; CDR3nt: TGTGCCAGCAGAAGCGGGGTGTACACCGGGGAGCTGTTTTTT
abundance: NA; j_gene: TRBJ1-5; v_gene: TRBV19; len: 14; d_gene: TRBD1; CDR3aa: CASHLQGALQPQHF; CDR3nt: TGTGCCAGTCATTTACAGGGGGCCTTACAGCCCCAGCATTTT
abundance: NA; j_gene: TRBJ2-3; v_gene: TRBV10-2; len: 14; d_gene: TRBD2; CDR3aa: CASTLAGGTDTQYF; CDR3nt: TGCGCCAGTACTCTAGCGGGGGGCACAGATACGCAGTATTTT
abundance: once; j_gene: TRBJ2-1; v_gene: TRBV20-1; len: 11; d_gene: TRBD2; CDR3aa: CSARGLAEQFF; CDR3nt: TGCAGTGCTAGGGGACTAGCTGAGCAGTTCTTC
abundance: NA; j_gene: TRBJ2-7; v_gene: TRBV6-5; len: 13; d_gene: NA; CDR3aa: CASSRARGSEQYF; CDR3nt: TGTGCCAGCAGTCGGGCGAGGGGGTCCGAGCAGTACTTC
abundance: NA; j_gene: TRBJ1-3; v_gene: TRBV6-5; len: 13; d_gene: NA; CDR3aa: CASREAAGNTIYF; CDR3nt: TGTGCCAGCAGGGAGGCTGCTGGAAACACCATATATTTT
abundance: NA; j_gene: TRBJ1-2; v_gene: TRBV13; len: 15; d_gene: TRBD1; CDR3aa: CASSLGQGGAAGYTF; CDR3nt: TGTGCCAGCAGCTTAGGCCAAGGGGGCGCGGCTGGCTACACCTTC
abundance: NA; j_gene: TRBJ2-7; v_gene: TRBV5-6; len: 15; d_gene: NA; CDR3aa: CASISRKRASYEQYF; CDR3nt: TGTGCCAGCATCAGTCGTAAGCGGGCTTCCTACGAGCAGTACTTC
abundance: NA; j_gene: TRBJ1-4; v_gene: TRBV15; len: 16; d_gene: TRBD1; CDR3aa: CATSTEMTGPNEKLFF; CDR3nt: TGTGCCACCAGCACAGAAATGACAGGGCCTAATGAAAAACTGTTTTTT
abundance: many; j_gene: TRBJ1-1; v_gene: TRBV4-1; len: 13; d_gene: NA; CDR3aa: CASSQERSSEAFF; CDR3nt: TGCGCCAGCAGCCAAGAGAGGTCGTCCGAAGCTTTCTTT
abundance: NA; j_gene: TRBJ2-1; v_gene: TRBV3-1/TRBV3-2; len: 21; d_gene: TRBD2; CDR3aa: CASSRQNRGLAGGKSYNEQFF; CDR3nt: TGTGCCAGCAGCCGCCAAAACCGGGGACTAGCGGGGGGGAAATCCTACAATGAGCAGTTCTTC
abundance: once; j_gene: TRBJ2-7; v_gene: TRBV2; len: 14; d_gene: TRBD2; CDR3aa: CAVRVGGGANEQYF; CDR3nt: TGTGCCGTCAGAGTGGGCGGGGGGGCGAATGAGCAGTACTTC
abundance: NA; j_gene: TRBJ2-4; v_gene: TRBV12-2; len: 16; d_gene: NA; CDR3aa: CASRMTGGGAKNIQYF; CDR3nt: TGTGCAAGTCGCATGACAGGGGGTGGGGCCAAAAACATTCAGTACTTC
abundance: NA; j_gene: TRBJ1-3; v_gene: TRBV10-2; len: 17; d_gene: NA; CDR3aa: CASSEKLGQSSGNTIYF; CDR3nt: TGCGCCAGCAGTGAAAAATTAGGACAGAGCTCTGGAAACACCATATATTTT
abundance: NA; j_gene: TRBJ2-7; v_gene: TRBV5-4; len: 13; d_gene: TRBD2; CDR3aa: CASSSRGGNEQYF; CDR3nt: TGTGCCAGCAGCTCCCGGGGGGGTAACGAGCAGTACTTC
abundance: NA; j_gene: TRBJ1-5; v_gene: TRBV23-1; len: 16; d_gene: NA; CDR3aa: CASSQHGELGNQPQHF; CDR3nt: TGCGCCAGCAGTCAACATGGGGAGTTAGGCAATCAGCCCCAGCATTTT
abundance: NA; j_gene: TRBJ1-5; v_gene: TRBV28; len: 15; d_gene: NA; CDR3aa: CASSSPTALYQPQHF; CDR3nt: TGTGCCAGCAGTTCCCCGACAGCGCTCTATCAGCCCCAGCATTTT
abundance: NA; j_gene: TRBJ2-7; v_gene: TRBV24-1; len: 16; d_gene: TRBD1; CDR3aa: CATSETSGGDIYEQYF; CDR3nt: TGTGCCACCAGTGAAACCTCAGGGGGCGATATCTACGAGCAGTACTTC
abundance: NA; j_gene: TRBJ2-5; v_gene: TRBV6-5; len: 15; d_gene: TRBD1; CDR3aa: CASSPGTGLILTQYF; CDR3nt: TGTGCCAGCAGTCCCGGGACAGGGCTTATATTGACCCAGTACTTC
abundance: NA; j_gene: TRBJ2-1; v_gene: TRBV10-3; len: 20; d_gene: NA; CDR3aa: CAISTPPRRASDVSYNEQFF; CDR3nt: TGTGCCATCAGTACCCCGCCGAGGAGGGCTAGCGATGTGTCCTACAATGAGCAGTTCTTC
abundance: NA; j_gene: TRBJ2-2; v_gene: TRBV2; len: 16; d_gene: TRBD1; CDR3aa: CASSFRDRDNTGELFF; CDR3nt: TGTGCCAGCAGTTTCCGGGACAGGGACAACACCGGGGAGCTGTTTTTT
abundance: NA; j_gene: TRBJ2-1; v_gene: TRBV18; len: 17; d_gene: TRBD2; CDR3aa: CASSTLSLAGIDNEQFF; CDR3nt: TGTGCCAGCTCCACTCTGTCGCTAGCGGGAATCGACAATGAGCAGTTCTTC
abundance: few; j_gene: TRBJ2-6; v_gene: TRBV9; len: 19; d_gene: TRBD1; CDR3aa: CASSAIPGQGASGANVLTF; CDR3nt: TGTGCCAGCAGCGCAATCCCGGGACAGGGGGCGTCTGGGGCCAACGTCCTGACTTTC
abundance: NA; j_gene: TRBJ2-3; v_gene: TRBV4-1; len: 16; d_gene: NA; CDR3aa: CASSQEQGPSTDTQYF; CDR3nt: TGCGCCAGCAGCCAAGAGCAGGGGCCTAGCACAGATACGCAGTATTTT
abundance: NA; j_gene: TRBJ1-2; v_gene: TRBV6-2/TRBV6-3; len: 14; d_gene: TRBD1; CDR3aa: CASSALDRERGYTF; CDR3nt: TGTGCCAGCAGTGCCCTGGACAGGGAAAGGGGCTACACCTTC
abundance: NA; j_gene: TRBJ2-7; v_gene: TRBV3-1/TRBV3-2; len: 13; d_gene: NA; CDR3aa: CASSRTNSYEQYF; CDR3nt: TGTGCCAGCAGCCGTACTAACTCCTACGAGCAGTACTTC
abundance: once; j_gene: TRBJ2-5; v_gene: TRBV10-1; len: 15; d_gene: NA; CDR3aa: CASSEGPGYQETQYF; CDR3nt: TGCGCCAGCAGTGAGGGCCCAGGGTACCAAGAGACCCAGTACTTC
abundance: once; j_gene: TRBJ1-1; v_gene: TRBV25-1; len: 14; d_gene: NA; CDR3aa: CASSEIGSGTEAFF; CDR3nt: TGTGCCAGCAGTGAAATAGGGAGTGGCACTGAAGCTTTCTTT
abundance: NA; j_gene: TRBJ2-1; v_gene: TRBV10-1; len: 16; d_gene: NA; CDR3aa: CASSNGGQRGYNEQFF; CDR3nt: TGCGCCAGCAGTAATGGGGGCCAGCGGGGCTACAATGAGCAGTTCTTC
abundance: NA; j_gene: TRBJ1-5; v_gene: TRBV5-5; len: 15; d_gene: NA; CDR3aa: CASSLDQGYNQPQHF; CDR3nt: TGTGCCAGCAGCTTGGATCAGGGATACAATCAGCCCCAGCATTTT
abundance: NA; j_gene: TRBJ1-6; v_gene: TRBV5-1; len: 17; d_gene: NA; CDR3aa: CASSLAGGTQHNSPLHF; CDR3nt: TGCGCCAGCAGCTTGGCCGGGGGGACACAACATAATTCACCCCTCCACTTT